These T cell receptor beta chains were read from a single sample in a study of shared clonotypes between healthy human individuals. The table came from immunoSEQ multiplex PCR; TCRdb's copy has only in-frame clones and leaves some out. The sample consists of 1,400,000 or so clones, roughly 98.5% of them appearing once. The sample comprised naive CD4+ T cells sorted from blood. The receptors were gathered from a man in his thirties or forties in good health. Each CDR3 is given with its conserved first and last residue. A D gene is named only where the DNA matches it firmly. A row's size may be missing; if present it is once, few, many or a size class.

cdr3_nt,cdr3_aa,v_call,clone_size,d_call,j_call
TGCGCCAGCAGTTGGAGGACTACGAGTGAGCAGTTCTTC,CASSWRTTSEQFF,TRBV10-1,-,-,TRBJ2-1
TGTGCCAGCACTTTACCCGACAGTATCAACTATGGCTACACCTTC,CASTLPDSINYGYTF,TRBV6-6,-,-,TRBJ1-2
TGTGCCACCTCTAGCCAGCTCCTGCCTTACGAGCAGTACTTC,CATSSQLLPYEQYF,TRBV5-5,-,-,TRBJ2-7
TGCGCCAGCAGTGAAGTCACTCCGCTATCAGATACGCAGTATTTT,CASSEVTPLSDTQYF,TRBV10-2,-,-,TRBJ2-3
TGTGCCAGCAGCCCTGAACCGGGACTAGCGGTGGAGCAGTACTTC,CASSPEPGLAVEQYF,TRBV7-6,-,TRBD2,TRBJ2-7
TGTGCCAGCAGTTTATTGGGGACAGGGGGAGATGCAACTAATGAAAAACTGTTTTTT,CASSLLGTGGDATNEKLFF,TRBV28,-,TRBD1,TRBJ1-4
TGTGCCAGCAGACTGGGCCAGGGCCTGACCGGGGAGCTGTTTTTT,CASRLGQGLTGELFF,TRBV5-8,-,-,TRBJ2-2
TGTGCCAGCAGCTTGGAAAGGCGTGAGGGCTACAATGAGCAGTTCTTC,CASSLERREGYNEQFF,TRBV5-4,-,-,TRBJ2-1
TGTGCCTGGAGTCGGGCTAGCGGAGACAAAGAGACCCAGTACTTC,CAWSRASGDKETQYF,TRBV30,-,TRBD2,TRBJ2-5
TGTGCCATCAGGGCCTGGGACAAGGGCGGCGAGCAGTACTTC,CAIRAWDKGGEQYF,TRBV10-3,-,-,TRBJ2-7
TGCAGTGCCCGGTTGACCGGGGAGCTGTTTTTT,CSARLTGELFF,TRBV20-1,-,-,TRBJ2-2
TGCGCCAGCAGCCAAGACTCGCGTGACTACGAGCAGTACTTC,CASSQDSRDYEQYF,TRBV4-1,-,-,TRBJ2-7
TGTGCCAGCAGTGAACCCCCAACCGGGACTAGCGGCCAAGAGACCCAGTACTTC,CASSEPPTGTSGQETQYF,TRBV25-1,-,TRBD2,TRBJ2-5
TGTGCCAGTAGTACGACTAGTCTTTCCTACGAGCAGTACTTC,CASSTTSLSYEQYF,TRBV19,-,-,TRBJ2-7
TGTGCCAGCAGCTTGGGGGATCAGCCCCAGCATTTT,CASSLGDQPQHF,TRBV5-5,-,-,TRBJ1-5
TGCGCCAGCAGCTTGGACGTAAGGAGCAGGCTAGCGGGAGCCACAGATACGCAGTATTTT,CASSLDVRSRLAGATDTQYF,TRBV5-1,once,TRBD2,TRBJ2-3
TGTGCCTGGAATGGGGATGGCTACACCTTC,CAWNGDGYTF,TRBV30,-,-,TRBJ1-2
TGTGCCAGCAGCTCCGCCCGAACAGGGTGGGGACTGTTTTTT,CASSSARTGWGLFF,TRBV7-3,once,-,TRBJ1-4
TGTGCCAGCAGGCGGGAAAGGAACGAGCAGTACTTC,CASRRERNEQYF,TRBV6-5,-,-,TRBJ2-7
TGTGCCACCAGCAGAGGGGGAGGAGAAGCGTCCTACGAGCAGTACTTC,CATSRGGGEASYEQYF,TRBV15,-,-,TRBJ2-7
TGTGCCAGCAGTCCGCTGGGACAGGGGGCGCTTTATGGCTACACCTTC,CASSPLGQGALYGYTF,TRBV27,once,TRBD1,TRBJ1-2
TGTGCCATCAGCCCGTCGGCAGGGGCCAACAATGAGCAGTTCTTC,CAISPSAGANNEQFF,TRBV10-3,-,-,TRBJ2-1
TGTGCCAGCTGTTTGTCCGGGCCTAGCAGTGAGCAGTTCTTC,CASCLSGPSSEQFF,TRBV28,-,-,TRBJ2-1
TGTGCCAGCAGCTCCTGGTTGCGGGAGGGCGAGCAGTACTTC,CASSSWLREGEQYF,TRBV5-6,once,TRBD2,TRBJ2-7
TGTGCCAGCAGCTTAGCGCATAGGGGAGGCGAGCAGTACTTC,CASSLAHRGGEQYF,TRBV7-2,-,-,TRBJ2-7
TGTGCCAGCTCACCAGCCCCCGGCCAGTACGAGCAGTACTTC,CASSPAPGQYEQYF,TRBV18,-,-,TRBJ2-7
TGCGCCAGCAGCCAAAGGGGACCGCTCTATGGCTACACCTTC,CASSQRGPLYGYTF,TRBV5-1,-,-,TRBJ1-2
TGTGCCAGCAGCTTCTCGGGTGGGAACACCGGGGAGCTGTTTTTT,CASSFSGGNTGELFF,TRBV7-2,-,-,TRBJ2-2
TGTGCCAGCAGTTACTCTAACGCTTTTTATGGCTACACCTTC,CASSYSNAFYGYTF,TRBV6-5,-,-,TRBJ1-2
TGCGCCAGCAGCTCCGACAGGAGCTCTGGAAACACCATATATTTT,CASSSDRSSGNTIYF,TRBV5-1,-,-,TRBJ1-3
TGTGCCTGGACCCCCCAGCACTACGAGCAGTACTTC,CAWTPQHYEQYF,TRBV30,-,-,TRBJ2-7
TGTGCCAGCAGCTTGGCGGGTAGCGGGAGGTCGTATGAGCAGTACTTC,CASSLAGSGRSYEQYF,TRBV5-4,-,TRBD2,TRBJ2-7
TGCGCCAGCAGCCCAACAGGGGGCAACTACGAGCAGTACTTC,CASSPTGGNYEQYF,TRBV5-1,-,TRBD1,TRBJ2-7
TGTGCCAGTACTGGAACTAGCGGGAGTACGAATGAGCAGTTCTTC,CASTGTSGSTNEQFF,TRBV19,-,TRBD2,TRBJ2-1
TGTGCCAGCAGCGAGGGGGTAGTCACACCCTACAATGAGCAGTTCTTC,CASSEGVVTPYNEQFF,TRBV9,-,-,TRBJ2-1
TGTGCCAGCATGTCAGGCCCCGCAGATACGCAGTATTTT,CASMSGPADTQYF,TRBV5-6,-,-,TRBJ2-3
TGCGCCAGCAGCCCGAACTTGGGGAGGGGCCAAGAGACCCAGTACTTC,CASSPNLGRGQETQYF,TRBV5-1,-,TRBD2,TRBJ2-5
TGTGCCAGCTCACGTCTCTTCAGGAGGGAGGGCCTCGGCGACAATGAGCAGTTCTTC,CASSRLFRREGLGDNEQFF,TRBV18,-,TRBD2,TRBJ2-1
TGTGCCAGCAGCCACAGGACGGGATCCTCCTACGAGCAGTACTTC,CASSHRTGSSYEQYF,TRBV7-2,-,-,TRBJ2-7
TGTGCCATCAACCCAGGGGGCGATGACTATGGCTACACCTTC,CAINPGGDDYGYTF,TRBV10-3,-,TRBD1,TRBJ1-2
TGTGCCAGCAGCTTAAGGGTGAGCGAGCAGTACTTC,CASSLRVSEQYF,TRBV7-6,-,-,TRBJ2-7
TGTGCCTGGAGTGCGGTAGCGGGAGTCAATGAGCAGTTCTTC,CAWSAVAGVNEQFF,TRBV30,-,TRBD2,TRBJ2-1
TGTGCCAGCAGCTTATCGGACAGGGTGAACACTGAAGCTTTCTTT,CASSLSDRVNTEAFF,TRBV7-9,-,TRBD1,TRBJ1-1
TGTGCCAGCAGCTCAACAGGGTATAGCAATCAGCCCCAGCATTTT,CASSSTGYSNQPQHF,TRBV5-8,-,-,TRBJ1-5
TGCAGCGTTGACGGACTAGCGGGATCGGGGGGGTACGAGCAGTACTTC,CSVDGLAGSGGYEQYF,TRBV29-1,-,TRBD2,TRBJ2-7
TGTGCCAGCACCCCAGGCGAGGGACTAGCGGGCAACGAGCAGTACTTC,CASTPGEGLAGNEQYF,TRBV6-6,once,TRBD2,TRBJ2-7
TGTGCCAGCAGCTTAAGTTCGGGATACAATGAGCAGTTCTTC,CASSLSSGYNEQFF,TRBV11-3,-,-,TRBJ2-1
TGTGCCAGCTCACCACCGGGCGGGTCCATCGACGACTACGAGCAGTACTTC,CASSPPGGSIDDYEQYF,TRBV18,-,-,TRBJ2-7
TGCGCCAGCAGCTTGGGACAGCCTTCCGAAGCTTTCTTT,CASSLGQPSEAFF,TRBV5-1,-,-,TRBJ1-1
TGCGCCAGCAGCTTGGAATGGAACACCGGGGAGCTGTTTTTT,CASSLEWNTGELFF,TRBV5-1,-,-,TRBJ2-2
TGCGCCAGCAGCTTGGCCGGAAGTAATGGCTACACCTTC,CASSLAGSNGYTF,TRBV5-1,-,-,TRBJ1-2
TGCGCCAGCAGTCAACCCCACACTAGCGGGACGAGCACAGATACGCAGTATTTT,CASSQPHTSGTSTDTQYF,TRBV23-1,once,TRBD2,TRBJ2-3
TGTGCCAGCAGCGGGGGGGGTCTCTGGGAGACCCAGTACTTC,CASSGGGLWETQYF,TRBV9,-,TRBD2,TRBJ2-5
TGTGCCAGCTCACCATCAGGGTCGATCACTGAAGCTTTCTTT,CASSPSGSITEAFF,TRBV18,-,-,TRBJ1-1
TGTGCCAGCAGTCCGGGGCTTCGGCACACTGAAGCTTTCTTT,CASSPGLRHTEAFF,TRBV28,-,-,TRBJ1-1